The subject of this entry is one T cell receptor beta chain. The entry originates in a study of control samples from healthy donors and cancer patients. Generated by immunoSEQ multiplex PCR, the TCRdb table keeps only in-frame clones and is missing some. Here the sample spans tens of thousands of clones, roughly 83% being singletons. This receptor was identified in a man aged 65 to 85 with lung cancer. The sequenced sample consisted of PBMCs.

The CDR3 coding sequence is TGTGCCAGCAGCCAAGGGAGAGGACAGTATAATTCACCCCTCCACTTT. Translation: CASSQGRGQYNSPLHF. The rearrangement uses TRBV9 and TRBJ1-6, with a tentative D call TRBD1 (6 bases). Deletions cut 4 bases from V and 4 bases from J, with 15 bases between. CDR1 is SGDLS and CDR2 is YYNGEE in the germline V gene. The CDR3 sequence is 16 residues long. The full variable domain, its missing parts supplied by reference TRBV9 and TRBJ1-6, is DSGVTQTPKHLITATGQRVTLRCSPRSGDLSVYWYQQSLDQGLQFLIQYYNGEERAKGNILERFSAQQFPDLHSELNLSSLELGDSALYFCASSQGRGQYNSPLHFGNGTRLTVT.